This is a list of T cell receptor beta chains from one sample in a study of T cell responses to AZD1222 COVID-19 vaccine. Assay: immunoSEQ multiplex PCR; the TCRdb copy retains only in-frame clones and omits some. Of more than 95,000 clones listed, approximately 93% are singletons. This specimen consisted of peripheral blood, obtained on day 0 of AZD1222 vaccination. These receptors were collected from an adult in good health. Each CDR3 is given with its conserved first and last residue. The order of the fields is D gene, V gene, CDR3 protein. A D gene is named only where the DNA matches it firmly.

D gene: NA
V gene: TRBV18
CDR3 protein: CASSLDRDYGYTF

D gene: NA
V gene: TRBV6-2/TRBV6-3
CDR3 protein: CASSGLADGLYGYTF

D gene: NA
V gene: TRBV6-5
CDR3 protein: CASSSQGREQYF

D gene: TRBD1
V gene: TRBV30
CDR3 protein: CAWSLTGEGYTF

D gene: NA
V gene: TRBV20-1
CDR3 protein: CSASRSSNQPQHF

D gene: NA
V gene: TRBV13
CDR3 protein: CASSPGVGTYNEQFF

D gene: NA
V gene: TRBV5-8
CDR3 protein: CASSLEQGVSPLHF

D gene: NA
V gene: TRBV2
CDR3 protein: CASSPEITGELFF

D gene: NA
V gene: TRBV29-1
CDR3 protein: CSVADGSWEQYF

D gene: NA
V gene: TRBV5-1
CDR3 protein: CASSPFSQGIHEQYF

D gene: NA
V gene: TRBV24-1
CDR3 protein: CATSITGTPYNEQFF

D gene: NA
V gene: TRBV5-1
CDR3 protein: CASSLESGHEQYF

D gene: NA
V gene: TRBV4-2
CDR3 protein: CASSQDRDSVF

D gene: TRBD2
V gene: TRBV5-4
CDR3 protein: CASSLFQGSGAYEQYF

D gene: TRBD2
V gene: TRBV7-9
CDR3 protein: CASGIAGPLDEQFF

D gene: TRBD1
V gene: TRBV30
CDR3 protein: CAWSPTGGSETQYF

D gene: NA
V gene: TRBV24-1
CDR3 protein: CATSDLRGGTDTQYF

D gene: TRBD1
V gene: TRBV4-1
CDR3 protein: CASSPHRGAYEQYF

D gene: NA
V gene: TRBV7-9
CDR3 protein: CASSRPRTSSTEAFF

D gene: NA
V gene: TRBV11-3
CDR3 protein: CASSSWTDPTNEKLFF

D gene: TRBD2
V gene: TRBV7-2
CDR3 protein: CASSLVAGSDTQYF

D gene: NA
V gene: TRBV7-2
CDR3 protein: CASSPNLLPGSQNEQFF

D gene: NA
V gene: TRBV7-3
CDR3 protein: CASSLISSTDTQYF

D gene: TRBD2
V gene: TRBV24-1
CDR3 protein: CATSDPTSGRAHNEQFF

D gene: NA
V gene: TRBV9
CDR3 protein: CASSAGAGVEADTQYF

D gene: NA
V gene: TRBV30
CDR3 protein: CAYAGSGNTIYF

D gene: NA
V gene: TRBV6-5
CDR3 protein: CASSPQPGWQETQYF

D gene: NA
V gene: TRBV7-9
CDR3 protein: CASSPGWGGQQPQHF

D gene: NA
V gene: TRBV7-2
CDR3 protein: CASTLRGNVETEAFF

D gene: NA
V gene: TRBV11-2
CDR3 protein: CASSLVQGYDEQYF